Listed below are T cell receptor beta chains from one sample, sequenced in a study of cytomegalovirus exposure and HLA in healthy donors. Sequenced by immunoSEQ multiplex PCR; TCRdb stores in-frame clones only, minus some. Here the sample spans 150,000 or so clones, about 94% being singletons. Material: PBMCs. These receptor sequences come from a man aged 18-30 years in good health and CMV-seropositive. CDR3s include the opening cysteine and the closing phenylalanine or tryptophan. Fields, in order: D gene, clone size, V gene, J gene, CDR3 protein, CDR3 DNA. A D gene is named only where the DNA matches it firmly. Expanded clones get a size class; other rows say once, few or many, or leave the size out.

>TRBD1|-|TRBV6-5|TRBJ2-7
CASSYLRPGQGYEQYF
TGTGCCAGCAGTTACCTACGACCGGGACAGGGCTACGAGCAGTACTTC
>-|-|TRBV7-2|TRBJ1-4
CASSLASDEKLFF
TGTGCCAGCAGCTTAGCGTCAGATGAAAAACTGTTTTTT
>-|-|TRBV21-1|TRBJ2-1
CASTSGAYNEQFF
TGTGCCAGCACCAGCGGTGCCTACAATGAGCAGTTCTTC
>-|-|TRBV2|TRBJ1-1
CASLRRQENTEAFF
TGTGCCAGCTTGAGGAGACAGGAGAACACTGAAGCTTTCTTT
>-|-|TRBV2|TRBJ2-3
CASSEAPPTHTDTQYF
TGTGCCAGCAGTGAAGCGCCCCCTACCCACACAGATACGCAGTATTTT
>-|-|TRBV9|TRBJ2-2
CASSPGIGGELFF
TGTGCCAGCAGCCCCGGGATTGGCGGGGAGCTGTTTTTT
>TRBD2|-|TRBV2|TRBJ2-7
CASSEAPGTTYEQYF
TGTGCCAGCAGTGAAGCGCCCGGGACTACTTACGAGCAGTACTTC
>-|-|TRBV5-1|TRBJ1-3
CASSLTPNSGNTIYF
TGCGCCAGCAGCTTGACCCCTAACTCTGGAAACACCATATATTTT
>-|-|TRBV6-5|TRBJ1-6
CASSYSFQGSLHF
TGTGCCAGCAGTTACTCCTTCCAGGGGTCCCTCCACTTT
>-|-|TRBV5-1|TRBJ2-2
CASSSQVGGELFF
TGCGCCAGCAGCTCACAAGTTGGCGGGGAGCTGTTTTTT
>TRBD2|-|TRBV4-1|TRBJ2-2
CASSQTGRGVNTGELFF
TGCGCCAGCAGCCAAACCGGGCGGGGGGTTAACACCGGGGAGCTGTTTTTT
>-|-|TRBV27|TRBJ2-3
CASSLLGGTREFTDTQYF
TGTGCCAGCAGTTTATTAGGAGGGACGAGAGAATTCACAGATACGCAGTATTTT
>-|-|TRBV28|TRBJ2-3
CARAGWADTQYF
TGTGCCAGGGCAGGGTGGGCAGATACGCAGTATTTT
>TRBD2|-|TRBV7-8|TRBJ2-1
CASSLGAGGRTYNEQFF
TGTGCCAGCAGCTTGGGGGCTGGCGGGAGGACCTACAATGAGCAGTTCTTC
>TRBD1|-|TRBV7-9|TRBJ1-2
CASRSDRGGYGYTF
TGTGCCAGCAGATCGGACAGGGGGGGTTATGGCTACACCTTC
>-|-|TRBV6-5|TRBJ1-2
CASSRQGYDYGYTF
TGTGCCAGCAGCAGGCAGGGTTACGACTATGGCTACACCTTC
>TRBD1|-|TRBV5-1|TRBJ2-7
CASSLGTGPGREQYF
TGCGCCAGCAGCTTGGGGACAGGGCCTGGGAGGGAGCAGTACTTC
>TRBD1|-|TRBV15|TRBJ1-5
CATSRGDRGDGQPQHF
TGTGCCACCAGCAGAGGGGACAGGGGAGATGGTCAGCCCCAGCATTTT
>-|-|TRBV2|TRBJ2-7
CASSDETYEQYF
TGTGCCAGCAGTGACGAGACCTACGAGCAGTACTTC
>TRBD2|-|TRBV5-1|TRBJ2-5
CASSLIAGAETQYF
TGCGCCAGCAGCTTAATAGCGGGAGCAGAGACCCAGTACTTC
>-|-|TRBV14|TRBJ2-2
CASSQDRNGGGTGELFF
TGTGCCAGCAGCCAAGATCGGAACGGAGGCGGAACCGGGGAGCTGTTTTTT
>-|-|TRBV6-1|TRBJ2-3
CASSDELPDTQYF
TGTGCCAGCAGTGACGAACTCCCAGATACGCAGTATTTT
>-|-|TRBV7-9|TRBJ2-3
CASSFPEASADTQYF
TGTGCCAGCAGCTTCCCGGAGGCCTCCGCAGATACGCAGTATTTT
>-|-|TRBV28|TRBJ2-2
CASRTANTGELFF
TGTGCCAGCAGGACAGCGAACACCGGGGAGCTGTTTTTT
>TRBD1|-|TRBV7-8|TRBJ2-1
CASSHRTGELVDEQFF
TGTGCCAGCAGCCACCGGACAGGGGAGCTTGTAGATGAGCAGTTCTTC
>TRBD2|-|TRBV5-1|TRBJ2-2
CASGLSGRPTGELFF
TGCGCCAGCGGACTTAGCGGGAGGCCTACCGGGGAGCTGTTTTTT
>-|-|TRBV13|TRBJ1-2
CASSLFSGQRANYGYTF
TGTGCCAGCAGCTTATTTTCCGGCCAGCGAGCTAACTATGGCTACACCTTC
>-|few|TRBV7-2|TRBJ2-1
CASSLVSGATQPFF
TGTGCCAGCAGCTTAGTTTCTGGGGCAACCCAACCGTTCTTC
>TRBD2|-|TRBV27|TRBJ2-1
CASSTRTSGSRGSYNEQFF
TGTGCCAGCAGTACGCGGACTAGTGGGTCCCGGGGCTCCTACAATGAGCAGTTCTTC